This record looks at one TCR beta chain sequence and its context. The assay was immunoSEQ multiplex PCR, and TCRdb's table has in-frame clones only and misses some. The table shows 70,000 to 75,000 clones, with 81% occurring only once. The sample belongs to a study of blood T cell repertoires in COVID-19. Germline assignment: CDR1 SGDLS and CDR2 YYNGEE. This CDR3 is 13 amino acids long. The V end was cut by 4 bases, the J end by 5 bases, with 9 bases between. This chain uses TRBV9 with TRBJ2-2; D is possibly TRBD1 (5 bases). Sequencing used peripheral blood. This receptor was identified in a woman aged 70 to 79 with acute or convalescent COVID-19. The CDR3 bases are TGTGCCAGCAGCCGGTCAGGGACCGGGGAGCTGTTTTTT. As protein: CASSRSGTGELFF.